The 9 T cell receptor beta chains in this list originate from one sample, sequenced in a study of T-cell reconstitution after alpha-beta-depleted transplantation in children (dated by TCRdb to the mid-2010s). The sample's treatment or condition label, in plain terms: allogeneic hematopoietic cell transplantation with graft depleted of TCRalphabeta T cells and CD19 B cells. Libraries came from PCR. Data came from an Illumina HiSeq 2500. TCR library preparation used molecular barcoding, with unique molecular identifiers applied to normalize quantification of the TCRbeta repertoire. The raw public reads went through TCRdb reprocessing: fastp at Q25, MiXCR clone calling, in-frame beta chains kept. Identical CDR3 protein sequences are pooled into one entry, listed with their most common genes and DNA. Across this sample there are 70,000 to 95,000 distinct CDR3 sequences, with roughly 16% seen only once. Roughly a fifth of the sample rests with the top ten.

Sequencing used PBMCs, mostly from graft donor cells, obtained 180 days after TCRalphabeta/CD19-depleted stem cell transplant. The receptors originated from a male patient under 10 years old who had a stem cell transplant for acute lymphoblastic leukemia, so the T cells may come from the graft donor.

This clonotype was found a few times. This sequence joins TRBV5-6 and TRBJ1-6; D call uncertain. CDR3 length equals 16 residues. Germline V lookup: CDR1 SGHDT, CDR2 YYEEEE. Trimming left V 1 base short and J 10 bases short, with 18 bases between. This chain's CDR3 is CASSLYSAGNPSPLHF. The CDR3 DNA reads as TGTGCCAGCAGCTTGTACAGCGCGGGGAACCCATCACCCCTCCACTTT.

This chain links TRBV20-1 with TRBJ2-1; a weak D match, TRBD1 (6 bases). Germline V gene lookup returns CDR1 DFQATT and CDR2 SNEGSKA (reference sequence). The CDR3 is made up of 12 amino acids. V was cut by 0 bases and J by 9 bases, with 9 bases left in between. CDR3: CSARDVGGEQFF. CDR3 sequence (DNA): TGCAGTGCTAGAGATGTAGGGGGTGAGCAGTTCTTC.

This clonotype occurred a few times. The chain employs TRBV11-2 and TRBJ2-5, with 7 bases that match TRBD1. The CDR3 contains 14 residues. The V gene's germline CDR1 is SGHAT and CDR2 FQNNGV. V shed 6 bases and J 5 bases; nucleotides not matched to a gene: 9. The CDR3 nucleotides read TGTGCCAGCAGACTCACAGGGGCGGTGGAGACCCAGTACTTC. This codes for CASRLTGAVETQYF. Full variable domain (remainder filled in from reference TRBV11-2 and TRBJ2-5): EAGVAQSPRYKIIEKRQSVAFWCNPISGHATLYWYQQILGQGPKLLIQFQNNGVVDDSQLPKDRFSAERLKGVDSTLKIQPAKLEDSAVYLCASRLTGAVETQYFGPGTRLLVL.

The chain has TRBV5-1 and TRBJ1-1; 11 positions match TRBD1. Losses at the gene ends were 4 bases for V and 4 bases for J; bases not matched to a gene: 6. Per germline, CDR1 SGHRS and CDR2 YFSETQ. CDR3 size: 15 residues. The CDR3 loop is CASSIRTGGLTEAFF. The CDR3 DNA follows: TGCGCCAGCAGCATCCGGACAGGGGGCCTCACTGAAGCTTTCTTT. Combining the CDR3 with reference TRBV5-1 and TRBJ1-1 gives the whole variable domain KAGVTQTPRYLIKTRGQQVTLSCSPISGHRSVSWYQQTPGQGLQFLFEYFSETQRNKGNFPGRFSGRQFSNSRSEMNVSTLELGDSALYLCASSIRTGGLTEAFFGQGTRLTVV.

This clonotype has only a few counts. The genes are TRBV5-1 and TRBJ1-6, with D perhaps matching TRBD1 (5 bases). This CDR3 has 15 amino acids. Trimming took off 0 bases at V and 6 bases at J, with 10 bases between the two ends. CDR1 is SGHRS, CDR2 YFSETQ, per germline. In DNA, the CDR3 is TGCGCCAGCAGCTTGGAGGGGCTTTTTAATTCACCCCTCCACTTT. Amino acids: CASSLEGLFNSPLHF.

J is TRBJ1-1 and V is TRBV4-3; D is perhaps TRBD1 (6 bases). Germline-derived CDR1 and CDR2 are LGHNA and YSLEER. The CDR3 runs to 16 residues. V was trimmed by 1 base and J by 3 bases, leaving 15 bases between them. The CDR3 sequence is CASSQGGGQTHTEAFF. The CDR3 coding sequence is TGCGCCAGCAGCCAAGGGGGTGGACAGACGCACACTGAAGCTTTCTTT.

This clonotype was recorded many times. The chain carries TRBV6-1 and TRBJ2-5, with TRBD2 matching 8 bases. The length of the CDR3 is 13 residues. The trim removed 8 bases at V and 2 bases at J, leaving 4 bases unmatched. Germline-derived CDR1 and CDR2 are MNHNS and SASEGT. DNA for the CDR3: TGTGCCAGCTTGGCTAGCGGGCAAGAGACCCAGTACTTC. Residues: CASLASGQETQYF.

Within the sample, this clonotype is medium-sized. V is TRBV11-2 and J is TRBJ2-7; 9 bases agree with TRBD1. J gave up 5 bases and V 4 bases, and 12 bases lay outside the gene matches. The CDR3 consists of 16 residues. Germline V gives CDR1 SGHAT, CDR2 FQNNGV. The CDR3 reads CASSSPGQGPNHEQYF. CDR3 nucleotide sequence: TGTGCCAGCAGCTCCCCCGGACAGGGGCCTAACCACGAGCAGTACTTC.

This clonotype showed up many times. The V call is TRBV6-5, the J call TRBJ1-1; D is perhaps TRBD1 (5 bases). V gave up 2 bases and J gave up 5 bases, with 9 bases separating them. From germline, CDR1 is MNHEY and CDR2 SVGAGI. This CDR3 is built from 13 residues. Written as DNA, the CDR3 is TGTGCCAGCAGTTACGAAGGGGATACTGAAGCTTTCTTT. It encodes CASSYEGDTEAFF.